The text below deals with one T cell receptor beta chain. Its target is not known. The sample originates from a study of cytotoxic CD8 clonotypes in ibrutinib-treated CLL. Overall study context: Once patients had received a median around 12 months of treatment, range 6 to 36, response samples were obtained.

Data came from immunoSEQ multiplex PCR; TCRdb stores just in-frame clones and leaves some out. The repertoire holds tens of thousands of clones, around 52% seen once, with 24% in the top ten. Study findings and constraints: Public clonotypes (which were uncommon) either contracted or remained stable on treatment. T-cell clonality at baseline went above that of age-matched healthy donors and rose and fell with circulating CD8+ T-cell counts.

Cryopreserved PBMCs were the source of roughly 2 micrograms of genomic DNA, which went to TCR beta libraries. This CDR3 comprises 14 residues. V lost 1 base and J 5 bases, leaving 12 bases between the germline ends. Per the germline V gene, CDR1 is GTSNPN and CDR2 is SVGIG (reference sequence). The specimen was PBMCs, collected at disease progression, from a patient treated with ibrutinib. The sequence derives from a human donor with chronic lymphocytic leukemia. The chain is built from TRBV30 and TRBJ2-1; D is ambiguous. CDR3 coding DNA: TGTGCCTGGAGTGACACGAGGCTAGACAATGAGCAGTTCTTC. It encodes CAWSDTRLDNEQFF.